This T cell receptor beta chain was identified during a study of OX40 agonist ivuxolimab in advanced cancers. The assay was immunoSEQ multiplex PCR, and TCRdb's table has in-frame clones only and misses some. This sample has about 55,000 clones, with 70% to 90% found just once. Enrollment shut out patients with autoimmune disease history or systemic immunosuppression. Collection of blood occurred at baseline, at cycle 4 day 1, and at cycle 7 day 1. CDR1 and CDR2 from the germline V gene are SQVTM and ANQGSEA. V was clipped by 2 bases and J by 6 bases, with 14 bases between them. The CDR3 length is 13 residues.

The TCR comes from an adult with an advanced solid tumor such as melanoma, head and neck, liver or kidney cancer. The rearrangement joins TRBV29-1 to TRBJ2-7; D tentatively reads TRBD1 or TRBD2 (6 bases each). The sample in question was CD4+ or CD8+ T cells sorted from blood, obtained in a trial of the OX40 agonist ivuxolimab. CDR3 amino acids: CSVETDGGGEQYF. The CDR3 nucleotides are TGCAGCGTTGAAACGGACGGGGGCGGCGAGCAGTACTTC.